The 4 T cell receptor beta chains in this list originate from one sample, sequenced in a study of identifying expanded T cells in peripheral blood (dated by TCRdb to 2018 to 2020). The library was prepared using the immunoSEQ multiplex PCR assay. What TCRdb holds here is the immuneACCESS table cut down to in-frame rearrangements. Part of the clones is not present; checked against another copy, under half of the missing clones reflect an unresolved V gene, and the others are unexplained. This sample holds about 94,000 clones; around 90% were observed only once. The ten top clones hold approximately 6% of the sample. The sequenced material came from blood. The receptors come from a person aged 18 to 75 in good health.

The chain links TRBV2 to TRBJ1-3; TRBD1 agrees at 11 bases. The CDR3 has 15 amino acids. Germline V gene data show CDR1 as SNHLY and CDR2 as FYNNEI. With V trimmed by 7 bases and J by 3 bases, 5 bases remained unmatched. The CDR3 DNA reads TGTGCCAGCAAACCCGGGACAGGGGGTGGAAACACCATATATTTT. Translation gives CASKPGTGGGNTIYF.

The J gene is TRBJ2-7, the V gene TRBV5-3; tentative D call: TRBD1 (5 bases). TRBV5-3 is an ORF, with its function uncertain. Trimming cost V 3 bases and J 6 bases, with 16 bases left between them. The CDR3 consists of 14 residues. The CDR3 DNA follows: TGTGCCAGAAGCTCCCTGGACCAGACAGCCGAGCAGTACTTC. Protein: CARSSLDQTAEQYF.

CDR3 in DNA: TGTGCCAGCAGTTACTCGACAGGGGGCGCGGCAGCTTTCTTT. Its translation: CASSYSTGGAAAFF. The V call is TRBV6-5, the J call TRBJ1-1, with 10 bases that match TRBD1. Germline V gene data show CDR1 as MNHEY and CDR2 as SVGAGI. This CDR3 has 14 residues. The V and J ends lost 0 bases and 10 bases, in that order; junction bases with no gene match: 5.

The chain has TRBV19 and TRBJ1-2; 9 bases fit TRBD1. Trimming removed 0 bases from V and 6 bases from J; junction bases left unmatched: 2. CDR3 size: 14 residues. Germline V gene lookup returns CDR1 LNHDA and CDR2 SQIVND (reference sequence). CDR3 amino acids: CASSIERTGDGYTF. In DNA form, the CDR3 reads TGTGCCAGTAGTATAGAGCGGACAGGGGATGGCTACACCTTC.